The 21 T cell receptor beta chains given below trace back to one sample, sequenced in a study of technical replicates of blood from several donors. The protocol was immunoSEQ multiplex PCR, while the TCRdb copy is restricted to in-frame clones and leaves out a portion. The data contain 50,000 to 70,000 clones, less than 95% of them singletons. Sequencing used PBMCs. The origin of the receptors is a human donor in good health. Some clones in this sample may be carry-over from other donors' samples.

This clone was recorded a few times. The gene calls are TRBV7-8 and TRBJ1-2; 9 positions match TRBD1. Germline loops: CDR1 SGHVS, CDR2 FQNEAQ. The junction had 13 bases not matched to a gene; V was cut back by 1 base and J by 4 bases. The CDR3 loop spans 18 amino acids. In DNA form, the CDR3 reads TGTGCCAGCAGCTTAGTGATTATCGGACAGGGGTCCCCCTATGGCTACACCTTC. As protein: CASSLVIIGQGSPYGYTF.

The rearrangement links TRBV5-6 to TRBJ2-3, with 10 bases that match TRBD2. J was trimmed by 4 bases and V by 2 bases; bases with no gene match: 10. CDR3 size: 17 residues. Germline lookup yields CDR1 SGHDT and CDR2 YYEEEE. CDR3 in amino acids: CASSLLAGTSHADTQYF. The CDR3 DNA sequence: TGTGCCAGCAGCTTACTAGCGGGGACCTCCCATGCAGATACGCAGTATTTT.

The chain recombines TRBV6-6 with TRBJ1-1; no definite D call. The CDR3 is made up of 15 amino acids. Germline CDR1 is MNHNY and CDR2 is SVGAGI (reference sequence). V lost 0 bases to trimming and J lost 0 bases, with 8 bases between them. The CDR3 coding sequence is TGTGCCAGCAGTTACTCCCCTCAGATGAACACTGAAGCTTTCTTT. Residues: CASSYSPQMNTEAFF.

The chain is built from TRBV4-3 and TRBJ1-5, with TRBD1 identical over 7 bases. V shed 3 bases, J shed 6 bases, and the junction held 17 bases outside the gene matches. Germline V gene sequence: CDR1 LGHNA, CDR2 YSLEER. The CDR3 covers 18 residues. The CDR3 spells CASSHLGRQGHFIQPQHF. The CDR3 nucleotides read TGCGCCAGCAGCCATTTGGGGAGACAGGGACATTTTATTCAGCCCCAGCATTTT.

V usage is TRBV4-2 and J usage is TRBJ1-2; D gene ambiguous. This CDR3 has 17 residues. V lost 1 base and J 5 bases, leaving 20 bases between the germline ends. The germline V gene encodes CDR1 LGHNA and CDR2 YNFKEQ. CDR3 residues: CASSQVEGEGWVYGYTF. As DNA, the CDR3 is TGTGCCAGCAGCCAAGTGGAAGGCGAGGGATGGGTTTATGGCTACACCTTC.

The gene calls are TRBV12-5 and TRBJ2-5, with D perhaps matching TRBD2 (6 bases). This CDR3 comprises 14 residues. Between the trimmed V and J ends, which lost 8 bases and 1 base, there was a span of 14 bases. Per the germline V gene, CDR1 is LGHNT and CDR2 is FRNRAP. The CDR3 coding sequence is TGTGCTAGTAGGAGTGGAGGGATCCAAGAGACCCAGTACTTC. Translating gives CASRSGGIQETQYF.

The genes are TRBV6-1 and TRBJ2-7; 7 nucleotides agree with TRBD1. From germline, CDR1 is MNHNS and CDR2 SASEGT. This CDR3 comprises 15 residues. Trimming took 5 bases from V and 3 from J; bases not matched to a gene: 10. The CDR3 protein is CASSTTGDPNYEQYF. Here the CDR3 DNA reads TGTGCCAGCAGTACCACAGGGGACCCAAACTACGAGCAGTACTTC.

The chain is built from TRBV6-1 and TRBJ2-7; TRBD1 aligns across 7 bases. V gave up 6 bases and J gave up 3 bases; unmatched junction bases: 5. This CDR3 region has 13 residues. Germline values: CDR1 MNHNS, CDR2 SASEGT. CDR3 nucleotides: TGTGCCAGCAGCCGGGACAGAGACTACGAGCAGTACTTC. Translation gives CASSRDRDYEQYF.

The CDR3 nucleotides are TGTGCCAGCAGCCGAACCCCGGGGGGGCCGTACAATGAGCAGTTCTTC. It translates to CASSRTPGGPYNEQFF. The rearrangement uses TRBV7-2 and TRBJ2-1, with 8 nucleotides matching TRBD2. From germline, CDR1 is SGHTA and CDR2 FQGNSA. There are 16 residues in the CDR3. Losses at the gene ends were 5 bases for V and 4 bases for J; bases not matched to a gene: 10. Drawing the rest from reference TRBV7-2 and TRBJ2-1, the complete variable domain is GAGVSQSPSNKVTEKGKDVELRCDPISGHTALYWYRQSLGQGLEFLIYFQGNSAPDKSGLPSDRFSAERTGGSVSTLTIQRTQQEDSAVYLCASSRTPGGPYNEQFFGPGTRLTVL.

The rearrangement links TRBV27 to TRBJ2-7; 8 nucleotides agree with TRBD1. There are 13 residues in the CDR3. Losses at the gene ends were 10 bases for V and 2 bases for J; bases not matched to a gene: 7. From germline, CDR1 is MNHEY and CDR2 SMNVEV (reference sequence). Here the CDR3 reads CATQPTGAYEQYF. For the CDR3, the DNA is TGTGCCACCCAACCGACAGGGGCCTACGAGCAGTACTTC.

The V gene is TRBV6-5, the J gene TRBJ1-6; D possibly corresponds to TRBD1 (5 bases). CDR3 size: 12 residues. Germline-derived CDR1 and CDR2 are MNHEY and SVGAGI. The V gene lost 7 bases and the J gene lost 7 bases, with 8 bases spanning the gap. The CDR3 nucleotides read TGTGCCAGCAAGGCAGGGAATTCACCCCTCCACTTT. This codes for CASKAGNSPLHF.

The chain couples TRBV7-2 to TRBJ1-2; TRBD1 aligns across 10 bases. CDR1 and CDR2 (germline): SGHTA, FQGNSA. Trimming removed 5 bases from V and 4 bases from J; junction bases left unmatched: 4. This CDR3 spans 14 amino acids. The CDR3 DNA is TGTGCCAGCAGCGTAGACAGGGGGCCCTATGGCTACACCTTC. Translation gives CASSVDRGPYGYTF.

The V and J genes are TRBV2 and TRBJ2-5, with 7 bases lining up with TRBD1. The germline gives CDR1 SNHLY, CDR2 FYNNEI. The CDR3 consists of 15 residues. Germline trimming cut 6 bases from V and 4 bases from J; bases unmatched to any gene: 11. The CDR3 sequence: CASSVRQGTGETQYF. As DNA, the CDR3 is TGTGCCAGCAGCGTCAGACAGGGTACGGGAGAGACCCAGTACTTC.

This chain's CDR3 is CASSSSGQGTEQYF. The CDR3 coding sequence is TGTGCCAGCAGCTCCTCGGGACAGGGTACCGAGCAGTACTTC. The V call is TRBV7-3, the J call TRBJ2-7; 9 bases fit TRBD1. Trimming took 4 bases from V and 6 from J; bases not matched to a gene: 7. Germline V gene data show CDR1 as SGHTA and CDR2 as FQGTGA. This CDR3 has 14 residues.

This chain's CDR3 is CASSLPGAGADTQYF. The CDR3 bases are TGTGCCAGCAGCTTGCCGGGGGCGGGAGCAGATACGCAGTATTTT. The gene calls are TRBV5-4 and TRBJ2-3, with D tentatively TRBD2 (7 bases). Germline CDR1 and CDR2: SGHNT and YYREEE (reference sequence). V lost 1 base and J lost 4, with 13 bases in between. There are 15 residues in the CDR3.

This chain connects TRBV4-2 to TRBJ2-5, with TRBD2 matching 13 bases. The CDR3 has 16 residues. CDR1 and CDR2 (germline): LGHNA, YNFKEQ. With V trimmed by 4 bases and J by 3 bases, 5 bases remained unmatched. CDR3 sequence reads: CASSLGLAGVKETQYF. DNA for the CDR3: TGTGCCAGCAGCCTAGGACTAGCGGGAGTTAAAGAGACCCAGTACTTC.

The gene calls are TRBV2 and TRBJ1-1; 8 nucleotides match TRBD1. With 5 bases clipped from V and 7 bases from J, the junction kept 9 bases outside the gene matches. CDR3 length: 14 residues. Germline values: CDR1 SNHLY, CDR2 FYNNEI. CDR3 sequence: CASSKQGGPGEAFF. CDR3 nucleotide sequence: TGTGCCAGCAGTAAACAGGGGGGGCCTGGTGAAGCTTTCTTT.

The chain couples TRBV23-1 to TRBJ1-1; D is possibly TRBD1 (5 bases). TRBV23-1 belongs to the ORF category, with a function that is uncertain. The CDR3 is 16 amino acids. With 4 bases removed from V and 3 bases from J, the gap between germline ends came to 18 bases. CDR3 sequence: CASSPPGRGRDTEAFF. CDR3 sequence (DNA): TGCGCCAGCAGTCCCCCGGGTAGGGGCCGGGACACTGAAGCTTTCTTT.

The rearrangement links TRBV10-2 to TRBJ1-3; the D is unclear. Trimming pared 4 bases from V and 4 bases from J, leaving 14 bases between. The CDR3 is made up of 15 amino acids. The germline V gene encodes CDR1 WSHSY and CDR2 SAAADI. Written as DNA, the CDR3 is TGCGCCAGCAGTGGTTTTGGAGATCCCGGAAACACCATATATTTT. Translated: CASSGFGDPGNTIYF.

The chain has TRBV6-5 and TRBJ2-1; 7 nucleotides match TRBD2. CDR1 and CDR2 (germline): MNHEY, SVGAGI. The CDR3 spans 13 residues. The V and J ends lost 7 bases and 6 bases, in that order; junction bases with no gene match: 6. This CDR3 reads CASTRGGANEQFF. In nucleotides, the CDR3 is TGTGCCAGCACTAGGGGAGGGGCCAATGAGCAGTTCTTC.

The genes are TRBV5-1 and TRBJ2-1; 12 nucleotides line up with TRBD2. The ends lost 0 bases at V and 9 bases at J; junction bases unmatched: 7. CDR1 SGHRS and CDR2 YFSETQ come from the germline V gene. This CDR3 is built from 16 residues. The CDR3 loop is CASSLDRPSGRVEQFF. CDR3 DNA: TGCGCCAGCAGCTTGGATCGGCCTAGCGGGAGGGTTGAGCAGTTCTTC.